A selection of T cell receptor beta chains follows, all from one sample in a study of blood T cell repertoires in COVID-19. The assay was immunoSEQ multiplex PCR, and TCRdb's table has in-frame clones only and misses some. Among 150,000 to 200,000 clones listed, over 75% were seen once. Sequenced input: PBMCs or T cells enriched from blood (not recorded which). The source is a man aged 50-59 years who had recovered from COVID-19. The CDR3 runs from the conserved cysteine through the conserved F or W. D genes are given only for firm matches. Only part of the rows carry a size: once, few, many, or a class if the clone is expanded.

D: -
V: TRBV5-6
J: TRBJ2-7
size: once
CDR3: CASSLGAPTYEQYF
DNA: TGTGCCAGCAGCCTAGGGGCACCAACCTACGAGCAGTACTTC

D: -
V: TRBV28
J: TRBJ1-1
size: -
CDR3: CASSRQGGDTEAFF
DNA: TGTGCCAGCAGTCGTCAGGGAGGAGACACTGAAGCTTTCTTT

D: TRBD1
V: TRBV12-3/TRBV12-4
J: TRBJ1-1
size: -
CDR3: CASRAGGTEAFF
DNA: TGTGCCAGCAGGGCAGGGGGCACTGAAGCTTTCTTT

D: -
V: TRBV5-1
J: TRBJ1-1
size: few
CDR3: CASSSGHPGGVLKAFF
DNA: TGCGCCAGCAGCTCCGGACACCCTGGCGGGGTACTGAAAGCTTTCTTT

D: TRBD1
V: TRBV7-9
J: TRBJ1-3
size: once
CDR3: CASSPQGAILYSGNTIYF
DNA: TGTGCCAGCAGCCCACAGGGGGCGATTCTCTACTCTGGAAACACCATATATTTT

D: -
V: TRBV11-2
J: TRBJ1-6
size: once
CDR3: CASSLSQVSANSPLHF
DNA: TGTGCCAGCAGCTTGTCCCAGGTCTCGGCAAATTCACCCCTCCACTTT

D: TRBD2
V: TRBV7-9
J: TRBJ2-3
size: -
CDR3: CASLGTSDTDTQYF
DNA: TGTGCCAGCCTCGGGACTAGCGACACAGATACGCAGTATTTT

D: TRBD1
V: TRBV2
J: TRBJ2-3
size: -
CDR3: CASSSDRGSTDTQYF
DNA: TGTGCCAGCAGCTCGGACAGGGGTAGCACAGATACGCAGTATTTT

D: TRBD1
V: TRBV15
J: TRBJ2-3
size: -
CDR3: CATAGQGRTDTQYF
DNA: TGTGCCACCGCTGGACAGGGCCGCACAGATACGCAGTATTTT

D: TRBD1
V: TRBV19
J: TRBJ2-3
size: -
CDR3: CASRLRDRATDTQYF
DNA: TGTGCCAGTAGGCTCCGGGACAGGGCCACAGATACGCAGTATTTT

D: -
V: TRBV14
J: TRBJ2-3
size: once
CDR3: CASAKMDTQYF
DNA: TGTGCCAGCGCGAAAATGGATACGCAGTATTTT

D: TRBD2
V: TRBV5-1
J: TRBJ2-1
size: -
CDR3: CASSFGSGVPINEQFF
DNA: TGCGCCAGCAGCTTCGGAAGCGGGGTGCCAATCAATGAGCAGTTCTTC

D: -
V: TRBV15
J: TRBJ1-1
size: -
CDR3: CATSRPSGAGTEAFF
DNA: TGTGCCACCAGCAGACCCAGCGGGGCAGGCACTGAAGCTTTCTTT

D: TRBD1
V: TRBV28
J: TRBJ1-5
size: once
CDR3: CASSRTGYGQPQHF
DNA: TGTGCCAGCAGCCGGACAGGGTACGGTCAGCCCCAGCATTTT

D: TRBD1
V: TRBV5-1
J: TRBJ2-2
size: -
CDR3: CASSRGQGDGELFF
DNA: TGCGCCAGCAGCCGGGGACAGGGCGACGGGGAGCTGTTTTTT

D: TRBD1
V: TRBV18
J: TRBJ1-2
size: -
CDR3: CASSPYTTGENYGYTF
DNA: TGTGCCAGCTCACCTTACACGACAGGGGAAAACTATGGCTACACCTTC

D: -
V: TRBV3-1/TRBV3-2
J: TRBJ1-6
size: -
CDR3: CASSQGQGNSPLHF
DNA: TGTGCCAGCAGCCAGGGGCAGGGGAATTCACCCCTCCACTTT